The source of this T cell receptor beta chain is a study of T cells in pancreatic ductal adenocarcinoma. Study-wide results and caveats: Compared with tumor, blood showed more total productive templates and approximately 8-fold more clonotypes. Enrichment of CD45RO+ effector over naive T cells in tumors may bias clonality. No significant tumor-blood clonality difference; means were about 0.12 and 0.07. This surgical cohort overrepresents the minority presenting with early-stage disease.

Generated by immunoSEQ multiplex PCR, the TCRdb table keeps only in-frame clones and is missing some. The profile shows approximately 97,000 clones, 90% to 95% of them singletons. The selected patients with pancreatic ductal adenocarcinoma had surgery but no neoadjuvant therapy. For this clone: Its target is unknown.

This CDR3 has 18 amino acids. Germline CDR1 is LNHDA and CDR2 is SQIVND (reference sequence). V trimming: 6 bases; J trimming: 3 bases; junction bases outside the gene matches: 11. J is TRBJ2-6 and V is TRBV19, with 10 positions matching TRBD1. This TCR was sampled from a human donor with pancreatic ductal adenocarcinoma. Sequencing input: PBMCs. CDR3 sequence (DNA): TGTGCCAGTAGCATTTCACCGGGACAGGGGTTTGGGGCCAACGTCCTGACTTTC. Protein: CASSISPGQGFGANVLTF.